This record looks at one T cell receptor beta chain sequence and its context. This entry is derived from a study of T cell responses to AZD1222 COVID-19 vaccine. The CDR3 totals 16 residues. The J segment lost 5 bases and the V segment lost 5 bases, leaving 10 bases of the junction unmatched. CDR1 and CDR2 from the germline V gene are LNHDA and SQIVND (reference sequence). The protocol was immunoSEQ multiplex PCR, while the TCRdb copy is restricted to in-frame clones and leaves out a portion. This table has some 160,000 clones, approximately 91% appearing once. The chain links TRBV19 to TRBJ2-5; 11 bases fit TRBD1. This material consisted of peripheral blood, taken 28 days after the second AZD1222 dose. This clonotype originated in an adult who received the AZD1222 COVID-19 vaccine. The CDR3 coding sequence is TGTGCCAGTAGTCCTCTGGGGGACAGGGGGTTGGAGACCCAGTACTTC. This translates into CASSPLGDRGLETQYF.